The 27 T cell receptor beta chains below were found in one sample sequenced in a study of T-cell reconstitution after alpha-beta-depleted transplantation in children (dated by TCRdb to the mid-2010s). Libraries came from PCR. The sequencer listed for this sample is Illumina HiSeq 2500. TCR libraries were prepared with molecular barcoding, using unique molecular identifiers to normalize TCRbeta repertoire quantification. Clones were called with MiXCR by TCRdb after fastp trimmed the public reads at Q25, and only in-frame beta chains were retained. Every CDR3 protein is listed once, alongside the most common genes and DNA of its rows. Present in this sample are some 600,000 distinct CDR3 sequences, 16% of which were seen just once. Together, the top ten hold around 0.96% of the sample. Sequencing used PBMCs from the stem cell graft donor, obtained from the stem cell graft. Every receptor here comes from a human donor who donated a stem cell graft to a child with acute myeloid leukemia.

This clonotype has a count of ten or more. The chain has TRBV20-1 and TRBJ2-1, with D perhaps given as TRBD1 or TRBD2 (6 bases each). This CDR3 has 13 amino acids. V was clipped by 0 bases and J by 12 bases, with 15 bases between them. The germline V gene encodes CDR1 DFQATT and CDR2 SNEGSKA (reference sequence). The CDR3 coding sequence is TGCAGTGCTAGAGAAAGGGGGGCAGGGTGGCAGTTCTTC. Protein: CSARERGAGWQFF.

This rearrangement joins TRBV11-1 to TRBJ2-1; D might be TRBD1 (5 bases). The CDR3 is 11 residues long. In germline, CDR1 is SGHAT, CDR2 FQDESV (reference sequence). V was cut by 5 bases and J by 13 bases, with 12 bases left in between. The CDR3 bases are TGTGCCAGCAGCCGCCGGACATTTCAGTTCTTC. Its translation: CASSRRTFQFF.

This clonotype was detected only a few times. The chain links TRBV5-1 to TRBJ2-2, with D tentatively TRBD1 (6 bases). In germline, CDR1 is SGHRS, CDR2 YFSETQ. V was cut by 4 bases and J by 7 bases, with 11 bases left in between. The CDR3 consists of 13 residues. CDR3 bases: TGCGCCAGCAGCGTGGACAGTTTCGGGGAGCTGTTTTTT. It translates to CASSVDSFGELFF.

In this sample, this clonotype turned up a few times. The chain has TRBV7-9 and TRBJ1-2; possibly TRBD1 for D (6 bases). The germline V gene encodes CDR1 SEHNR and CDR2 FQNEAQ (reference sequence). Trimming stripped 4 bases from V and 7 bases from J, with 19 bases between. CDR3 size: 15 residues. CDR3 coding DNA: TGTGCCAGCAGCTCACCTGGTGGGGGGGCCGGTGGCTACACCTTC. Protein: CASSSPGGGAGGYTF.

This clonotype was seen repeatedly, ten times or more. The genes are TRBV20-1 and TRBJ2-1; 9 bases match TRBD2. Germline CDR1 DFQATT, CDR2 SNEGSKA (reference sequence). With V trimmed by 1 base and J by 7 bases, 5 bases remained unmatched. This CDR3 comprises 14 residues. The CDR3 spells CSARGPSGVNEQFF. For the CDR3, the DNA is TGCAGTGCTAGAGGGCCTAGCGGGGTAAATGAGCAGTTCTTC.

This clonotype was detected a few times. The chain joins TRBV11-2 to TRBJ2-3; 8 nucleotides agree with TRBD2. Germline lookup yields CDR1 SGHAT and CDR2 FQNNGV. V lost 1 base and J lost 2; bases outside the gene matches: 8. The length of the CDR3 is 17 residues. CDR3 region: CASSLGGSGGYTDTQYF. The CDR3 DNA is TGTGCCAGCAGCTTAGGGGGCAGCGGGGGATACACAGATACGCAGTATTTT.

The table lists this clonotype with a few counts. The chain is built from TRBV4-1 and TRBJ1-6; 7 nucleotides align to TRBD1. CDR1 and CDR2 (germline): MGHRA, YSYEKL. CDR3 size: 16 residues. The junction had 8 bases not matched to a gene; V was cut back by 0 bases and J by 9 bases. The CDR3 bases are TGCGCCAGCAGCCAAGATTCCGACAGGGCTGCTTCACCCCTCCACTTT. This encodes CASSQDSDRAASPLHF.

This clonotype came up a few times. The chain recombines TRBV20-1 with TRBJ1-5; D remains unclear. Trimming removed 1 base from V and 4 bases from J, with 8 bases in between. There are 13 residues in the CDR3. Germline V gene sequence: CDR1 DFQATT, CDR2 SNEGSKA (reference sequence). CDR3 in DNA: TGCAGTGCTAGAGGGGCGGGTAATCAGCCCCAGCATTTT. It codes for CSARGAGNQPQHF.

The V and J genes are TRBV4-1 and TRBJ1-1, with D uncertain. The CDR3 totals 15 residues. Germline-derived CDR1 and CDR2 are MGHRA and YSYEKL. The V and J ends lost 4 bases and 4 bases respectively, with 16 bases between them. The CDR3 here is CASSPTARAGTEAFF. The DNA for the CDR3 is TGCGCCAGCAGCCCCACTGCTAGGGCTGGCACTGAAGCTTTCTTT.

This clonotype was seen many times. The rearrangement joins TRBV6-1 to TRBJ2-6; 7 nucleotides line up with TRBD1. V shed 8 bases and J 2 bases; nucleotides not matched to a gene: 3. Germline CDR1 and CDR2: MNHNS and SASEGT. The CDR3 runs to 14 residues. CDR3 in amino acids: CASQGTAGANVLTF. In DNA form, the CDR3 reads TGTGCCAGCCAGGGGACAGCTGGGGCCAACGTCCTGACTTTC.

This chain joins TRBV10-2 and TRBJ1-1; D remains unclear. The germline gives CDR1 WSHSY, CDR2 SAAADI. V gave up 0 bases and J gave up 5 bases, with 7 bases separating them. The CDR3 is 13 amino acids. CDR3 bases: TGCGCCAGCAGTGAGTCACCCGGTACTGAAGCTTTCTTT. It yields the protein CASSESPGTEAFF.

This clonotype was counted a few times. V and J are TRBV5-6 and TRBJ2-1; TRBD2 matches at 13 bases. Germline V gene data show CDR1 as SGHDT and CDR2 as YYEEEE. With V trimmed by 0 bases and J by 0 bases, 3 bases remained unmatched. The CDR3 consists of 18 residues. The CDR3 DNA follows: TGTGCCAGCAGCTTGGGGACTAGCGGGGGAAGCTCCTACAATGAGCAGTTCTTC. This codes for CASSLGTSGGSSYNEQFF.

Details on this clonotype: A read error may account for a junction end that differs from germline. The V gene is TRBV29-1, the J gene TRBJ2-1; D not resolved. Looked up from germline, CDR1 is SQVTM and CDR2 is ANQGSEA. The CDR3 has 13 amino acids. The CDR3 sequence is CSVEDLGYTEQFF. The CDR3 coding sequence is TGCAGCGTTGAAGATCTTGGCTACACTGAGCAGTTCTTC.

This clonotype was observed at least ten times. This rearrangement joins TRBV20-1 to TRBJ1-4, with 12 bases lining up with TRBD1. This CDR3 comprises 18 residues. CDR1 and CDR2 from the germline V gene are DFQATT and SNEGSKA (reference sequence). V gave up 3 bases and J gave up 3 bases; unmatched junction bases: 11. The CDR3 loop reads CSARAGGTGGLANEKLFF. CDR3 sequence (DNA): TGCAGTGCTAGGGCAGGGGGGACAGGGGGCTTGGCTAATGAAAAACTGTTTTTT.

The gene calls are TRBV4-2 and TRBJ2-6; TRBD2 might be the D (6 bases). Germline values: CDR1 LGHNA, CDR2 YNFKEQ. The germline V and J ends were trimmed by 2 bases and 0 bases, with 11 bases remaining between them. This CDR3 comprises 17 residues. The CDR3 nucleotides read TGTGCCAGCAGCCAAAGCGGGCCCTTCTCTGGGGCCAACGTCCTGACTTTC. It codes for CASSQSGPFSGANVLTF.

This clonotype was found a few times. V usage is TRBV29-1 and J usage is TRBJ2-1; TRBD1 or TRBD2 may be the D gene (5 bases each). CDR1 SQVTM and CDR2 ANQGSEA come from the germline V gene. The CDR3 sequence is 12 residues long. V lost 7 bases and J 4 bases, leaving 11 bases between the germline ends. The CDR3 bases are TGCAGCGCCGGGTGGGGGTACAATGAGCAGTTCTTC. It encodes CSAGWGYNEQFF.

This clonotype has a count of ten or more. As DNA, the CDR3 is TGTGCCAGCAGTTTTCGGACAGGGGGGCACAATGAGCAGTTCTTC. Protein: CASSFRTGGHNEQFF. The chain carries TRBV12-3 or TRBV12-4 and TRBJ2-1; 10 bases fit TRBD1. The CDR3 sequence is 15 residues long. J gave up 5 bases and V 3 bases, and 4 bases lay outside the gene matches.

This clonotype turned up a few times. The genes are TRBV30 and TRBJ2-7; 11 bases match TRBD1. Losses at the gene ends were 8 bases for V and 2 bases for J; bases not matched to a gene: 5. The germline gives CDR1 GTSNPN, CDR2 SVGIG (reference sequence). The CDR3 runs 13 residues. The CDR3 sequence is CAGGTGGPYEQYF. Written as DNA, the CDR3 is TGTGCCGGCGGGACAGGGGGGCCCTACGAGCAGTACTTC. The variable domain in full, completed from reference TRBV30 and TRBJ2-7, reads SQTIHQWPATLVQPVGSPLSLECTVEGTSNPNLYWYRQAAGRGLQLLFYSVGIGQISSEVPQNLSASRPQDRQFILSSKKLLLSDSGFYLCAGGTGGPYEQYFGPGTRLTVT.

This clonotype has a handful of counts. The V and J genes are TRBV7-9 and TRBJ2-2; the match to TRBD2 covers 8 bases. Germline V gene data show CDR1 as SEHNR and CDR2 as FQNEAQ (reference sequence). This CDR3 comprises 16 residues. The V segment lost 4 bases and the J segment 3 bases; nucleotides outside the gene matches: 7. The CDR3 here is CASSSGGGLDTGELFF. CDR3 sequence (DNA): TGTGCCAGCAGCTCCGGGGGGGGGCTGGACACCGGGGAGCTGTTTTTT.

At least ten counts were recorded for this clonotype. The V call is TRBV28, the J call TRBJ2-5; D might be TRBD2 (7 bases). Germline lookup yields CDR1 MDHEN and CDR2 SYDVKM. The CDR3 is 15 residues long. V lost 2 bases, J lost 2 bases, and 12 bases lay in between. CDR3 in DNA: TGTGCCAGCAGTTTAAGGGGGGGGCTTCAAGAGACCCAGTACTTC. Its translation: CASSLRGGLQETQYF.

This clonotype was seen more than once but under ten times. CDR3 loop: CASPGRGGGNGYTF. The CDR3 DNA is TGTGCCAGCCCGGGTCGGGGTGGGGGAAATGGCTACACCTTC. The chain combines TRBV21-1 with TRBJ1-2; TRBD1 is the table's D call and was not checked against the DNA. TRBV21-1 is a pseudogene segment. The CDR3 runs 14 residues.

The V and J genes are TRBV12-3 or TRBV12-4 and TRBJ1-2; D is uncertain. V was clipped by 3 bases and J by 6 bases, with 17 bases between them. The CDR3 totals 15 residues. The CDR3 region is CASSFAPSRPHGYTF. CDR3 nucleotide sequence: TGTGCCAGCAGTTTCGCGCCGTCTAGACCCCATGGCTACACCTTC.

The sample holds a few counts of this clonotype. This rearrangement joins TRBV27 to TRBJ2-7; 7 nucleotides agree with TRBD1. The V and J ends lost 2 bases and 3 bases, in that order; junction bases with no gene match: 4. This CDR3 comprises 14 residues. Germline V gene lookup returns CDR1 MNHEY and CDR2 SMNVEV (reference sequence). The CDR3 nucleotides are TGTGCCAGCAGTTTAAGTAGGGGGCACTACGAGCAGTACGTC. This encodes CASSLSRGHYEQYV.

This clonotype was detected many times. This chain joins TRBV20-1 and TRBJ1-3, with D uncertain. The CDR3 sequence is 12 residues long. V lost 3 bases and J 0 bases, leaving 3 bases between the germline ends. Germline CDR1 and CDR2: DFQATT and SNEGSKA (reference sequence). Here the CDR3 reads CSASPSGNTIYF. CDR3 bases: TGCAGTGCTAGCCCCTCTGGAAACACCATATATTTT.

This clonotype was recorded many times. This chain uses TRBV29-1 with TRBJ2-1; no clear D. Germline values: CDR1 SQVTM, CDR2 ANQGSEA. This CDR3 has 15 amino acids. Trimming shortened V by 0 bases and J by 0 bases, and 9 bases separated the two germline ends. The CDR3 coding sequence is TGCAGCGTTGAAGATCTAAATCGCTCCTACAATGAGCAGTTCTTC. Amino acids: CSVEDLNRSYNEQFF.

The sample holds many counts of this clonotype. J is TRBJ1-3 and V is TRBV7-2, with 9 bases identical to TRBD1. Looked up from germline, CDR1 is SGHTA and CDR2 is FQGNSA. The CDR3 contains 15 residues. The ends lost 5 bases at V and 2 bases at J; junction bases unmatched: 4. For the CDR3, the DNA is TGTGCCAGCAGCCAGGGGACAGGGACTGGAAACACCATATATTTT. Its translation is CASSQGTGTGNTIYF.

The J gene is TRBJ2-3, the V gene TRBV28; 11 positions agree with TRBD1. CDR3 length equals 16 residues. Germline assignment: CDR1 MDHEN and CDR2 SYDVKM. V lost 6 bases, J lost 6 bases, and 11 bases stayed unmatched. The chain's CDR3 is CASSGRIGQGADTQYF. The CDR3 DNA reads TGTGCCAGCAGCGGCAGAATCGGACAGGGGGCGGATACGCAGTATTTT.